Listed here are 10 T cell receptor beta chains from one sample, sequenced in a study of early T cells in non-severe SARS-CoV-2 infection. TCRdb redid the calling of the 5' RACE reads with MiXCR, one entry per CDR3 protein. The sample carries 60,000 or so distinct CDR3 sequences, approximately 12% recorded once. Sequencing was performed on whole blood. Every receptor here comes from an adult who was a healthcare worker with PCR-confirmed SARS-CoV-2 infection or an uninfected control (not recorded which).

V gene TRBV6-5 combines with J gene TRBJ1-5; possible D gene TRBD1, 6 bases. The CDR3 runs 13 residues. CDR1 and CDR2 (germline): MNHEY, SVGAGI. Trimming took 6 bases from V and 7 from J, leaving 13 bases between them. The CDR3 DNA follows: TGTGCCAGCAGGGAAACAGGGAAACAGCCCCAGCATTTT. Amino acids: CASRETGKQPQHF.

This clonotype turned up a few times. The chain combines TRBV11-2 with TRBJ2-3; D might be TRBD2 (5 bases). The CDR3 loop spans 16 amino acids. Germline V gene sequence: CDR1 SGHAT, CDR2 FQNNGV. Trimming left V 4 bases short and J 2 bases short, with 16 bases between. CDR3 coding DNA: TGTGCCAGCAGCTCACGGGAAGGCCGATTCACAGATACGCAGTATTTT. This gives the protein CASSSREGRFTDTQYF.

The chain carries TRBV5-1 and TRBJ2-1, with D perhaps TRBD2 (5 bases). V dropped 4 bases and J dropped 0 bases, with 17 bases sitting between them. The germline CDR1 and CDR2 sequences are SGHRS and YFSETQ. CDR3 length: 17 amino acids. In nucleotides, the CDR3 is TGCGCCAGCAGCCCAGCGCGGTTGGGGAGCTCCTACAATGAGCAGTTCTTC. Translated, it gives CASSPARLGSSYNEQFF. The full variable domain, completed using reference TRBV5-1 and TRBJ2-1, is KAGVTQTPRYLIKTRGQQVTLSCSPISGHRSVSWYQQTPGQGLQFLFEYFSETQRNKGNFPGRFSGRQFSNSRSEMNVSTLELGDSALYLCASSPARLGSSYNEQFFGPGTRLTVL.

Here the CDR3 reads CASSLGGALEKLFF. The CDR3 DNA is TGTGCCAGCAGTTTAGGGGGGGCGCTTGAAAAACTGTTTTTT. The genes are TRBV28 and TRBJ1-4; possibly TRBD1 for D (6 bases). Per the germline V gene, CDR1 is MDHEN and CDR2 is SYDVKM. The CDR3 runs 14 residues. V lost 2 bases and J 7 bases, leaving 11 bases between the germline ends.

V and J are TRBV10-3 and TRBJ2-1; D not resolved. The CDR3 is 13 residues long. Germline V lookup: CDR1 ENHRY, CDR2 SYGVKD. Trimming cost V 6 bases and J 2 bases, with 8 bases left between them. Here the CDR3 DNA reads TGTGCCATCAGGGAAGCAACCTACAATGAGCAGTTCTTC. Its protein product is CAIREATYNEQFF.

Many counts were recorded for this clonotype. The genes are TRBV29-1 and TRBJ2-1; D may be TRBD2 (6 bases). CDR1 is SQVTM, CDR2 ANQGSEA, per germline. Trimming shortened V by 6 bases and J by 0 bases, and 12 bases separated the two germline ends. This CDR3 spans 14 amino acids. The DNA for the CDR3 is TGCAGCGTAGACACTAGCCGCTCCTACAATGAGCAGTTCTTC. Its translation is CSVDTSRSYNEQFF.

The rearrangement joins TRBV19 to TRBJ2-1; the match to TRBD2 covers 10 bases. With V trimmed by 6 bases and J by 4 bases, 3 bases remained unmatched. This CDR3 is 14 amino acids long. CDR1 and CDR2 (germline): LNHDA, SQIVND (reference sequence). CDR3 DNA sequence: TGTGCCAGTAGGGCAGCGGGGGGGTACAATGAGCAGTTCTTC. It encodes CASRAAGGYNEQFF. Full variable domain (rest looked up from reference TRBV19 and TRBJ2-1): DGGITQSPKYLFRKEGQNVTLSCEQNLNHDAMYWYRQDPGQGLRLIYYSQIVNDFQKGDIAEGYSVSREKKESFPLTVTSAQKNPTAFYLCASRAAGGYNEQFFGPGTRLTVL.

The CDR3 is CAWSPRDSSGYTF. The CDR3 DNA reads as TGTGCCTGGAGCCCCCGGGACAGTTCGGGCTACACCTTC. The V and J genes are TRBV30 and TRBJ1-2; 7 bases agree with TRBD1. Looked up from germline, CDR1 is GTSNPN and CDR2 is SVGIG (reference sequence). V was pared by 3 bases and J by 8 bases, with 9 bases of the junction left unmatched. The CDR3 loop spans 13 amino acids.

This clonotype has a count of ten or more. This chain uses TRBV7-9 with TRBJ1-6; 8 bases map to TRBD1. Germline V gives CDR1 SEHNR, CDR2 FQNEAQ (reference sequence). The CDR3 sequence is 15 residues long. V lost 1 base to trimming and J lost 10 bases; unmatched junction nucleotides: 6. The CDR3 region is CASSLETGASSPLHF. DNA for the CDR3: TGTGCCAGCAGCTTAGAGACAGGGGCTTCCTCACCCCTCCACTTT. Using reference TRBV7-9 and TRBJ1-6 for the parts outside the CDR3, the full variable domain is DTGVSQNPRHKITKRGQNVTFRCDPISEHNRLYWYRQTLGQGPEFLTYFQNEAQLEKSRLLSDRFSAERPKGSFSTLEIQRTEQGDSAMYLCASSLETGASSPLHFGNGTRLTVT.

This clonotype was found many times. This chain's CDR3 is CASRVDGYTEAFF. CDR3 nucleotide sequence: TGCGCCAGCAGGGTTGACGGCTACACTGAAGCTTTCTTT. This rearrangement joins TRBV5-1 to TRBJ1-1; D unresolved. The CDR3 is 13 amino acids. Germline values: CDR1 SGHRS, CDR2 YFSETQ. Trimming stripped 5 bases from V and 3 bases from J, with 11 bases between.